The subject of this entry is one T cell receptor beta chain. Its antigen is still unknown. The data were taken from a study of cytotoxic CD8 clonotypes in ibrutinib-treated CLL. Study-level information: For this cohort, patients were some eleven relapsed/refractory and under 16 treatment-naive, while some 17 were IGHV unmutated. Mean values per sample were 250,000 to 300,000 productive templates and over 90,000 productive rearrangements.

Around 2.2 micrograms of genomic DNA came from cryopreserved PBMCs for TCR beta libraries. V trimming: 1 base; J trimming: 8 bases; junction bases outside the gene matches: 9. Germline CDR1 reads KGHSH; CDR2 reads LQKENI. The CDR3 length is 15 residues. The table came from immunoSEQ multiplex PCR; TCRdb's copy has only in-frame clones and leaves some out. The data hold 160,000 or so clones, with approximately 77% observed a single time. Study-level points and caveats: Clonality, elevated at ibrutinib response, dropped back toward baseline at progression.

The V and J genes are TRBV18 and TRBJ2-7; 9 bases fit TRBD1. This receptor was identified in a human donor with chronic lymphocytic leukemia. The source was PBMCs, collected after 12 months of ibrutinib treatment. The CDR3 loop is CASSPRKGTGMQQYF. The CDR3 nucleotides are TGTGCCAGCTCACCACGGAAGGGGACAGGGATGCAGCAGTACTTC.